The 24 T cell receptor beta chains below come from one sample, sequenced in a study of blood T cell repertoires in COVID-19. Using immunoSEQ multiplex PCR, the repertoire was profiled, and TCRdb retains in-frame clones only, with some absent. The sample lists 40,000 to 45,000 clones; 85% to 95% were seen once. Input material: peripheral blood. The receptors were gathered from a man over 45 with COVID-19, enrolled during active disease.

This rearrangement joins TRBV4-1 to TRBJ2-5; D call uncertain. CDR1 is MGHRA, CDR2 YSYEKL, per germline. The length of the CDR3 is 16 residues. The V end was cut by 4 bases, the J end by 0 bases, with 15 bases between. CDR3 loop: CASSLRVIKYQETQYF. CDR3 coding DNA: TGCGCCAGCAGCCTCCGAGTGATTAAGTACCAAGAGACCCAGTACTTC.

V usage is TRBV18 and J usage is TRBJ1-2; 8 bases map to TRBD1. Trimming cost V 2 bases and J 8 bases; bases outside gene matches: 4. Germline values: CDR1 KGHSH, CDR2 LQKENI. This CDR3 contains 13 residues. The CDR3 sequence is CASSPGQGLGYTF. The CDR3 DNA sequence: TGTGCCAGCTCACCAGGACAGGGCCTCGGCTACACCTTC.

CDR3 in amino acids: CASSHQGYEQYF. For the CDR3, the DNA is TGTGCCAGCAGCCACCAGGGCTACGAGCAGTACTTC. V and J are TRBV7-9 and TRBJ2-7; TRBD1 is a possible D gene (5 bases). CDR1 is SEHNR, CDR2 FQNEAQ, per germline (reference sequence). V lost 5 bases to trimming and J lost 3 bases, with 8 bases between them. The CDR3 contains 12 residues.

V and J are TRBV7-8 and TRBJ2-5; TRBD1 might be the D (6 bases). Trimming cost V 5 bases and J 5 bases, with 18 bases left between them. This CDR3 is built from 15 residues. Germline lookup yields CDR1 SGHVS and CDR2 FQNEAQ. The CDR3 region is CASSLRTEVWETQYF. CDR3 DNA sequence: TGTGCCAGCAGCCTAAGGACAGAGGTTTGGGAGACCCAGTACTTC. The full variable domain, its missing parts supplied by reference TRBV7-8 and TRBJ2-5, is GAGVSQSPRYKVAKRGQDVALRCDPISGHVSLFWYQQALGQGPEFLTYFQNEAQLDKSGLPSDRFFAERPEGSVSTLKIQRTQQEDSAVYLCASSLRTEVWETQYFGPGTRLLVL.

The chain is built from TRBV3-1 (or the pseudogene TRBV3-2) and TRBJ2-1, with 9 bases identical to TRBD2. Per germline, CDR1 LGHDT and CDR2 YNNKEL (reference sequence). Trimming at V came to 0 bases and at J to 7 bases, leaving 7 bases not matched to a gene. The CDR3 covers 16 residues. The CDR3 bases are TGTGCCAGCAGCCAAGATATCCTAGCGGGGTCTAATGAGCAGTTCTTC. The encoded protein is CASSQDILAGSNEQFF.

This clone showed up just once. In nucleotides, the CDR3 is TGTGCCAGCAGCTTAGTTCACACCCCCTACGAGCAGTACTTC. This sequence encodes CASSLVHTPYEQYF. This rearrangement joins TRBV11-2 to TRBJ2-7, with D unclear. Germline lookup yields CDR1 SGHAT and CDR2 FQNNGV. The V and J ends lost 1 base and 2 bases respectively, with 9 bases between them. CDR3 length equals 14 residues.

The rearrangement uses TRBV5-5 and TRBJ2-3, with D possibly TRBD1 on 6 matching bases. V shed 7 bases and J shed 6 bases, with 18 bases lying between them. CDR1 is SGHKS and CDR2 is YYEKEE in the germline V gene (reference sequence). The length of the CDR3 is 14 residues. The DNA of the CDR3 is TGTGCCAGCGGCGTAACAGGGTTGGGGGATACGCAGTATTTT. Its translation is CASGVTGLGDTQYF.

The rearrangement joins TRBV5-1 to TRBJ2-3; D not certain. CDR3 length: 15 residues. Between the trimmed V and J ends, which lost 0 bases and 0 bases, there was a span of 8 bases. CDR1 is SGHRS, CDR2 YFSETQ, per germline. CDR3: CASSLVRVSTDTQYF. The CDR3, as DNA: TGCGCCAGCAGCTTGGTACGGGTGAGCACAGATACGCAGTATTTT. The full variable domain, completed using reference TRBV5-1 and TRBJ2-3, is KAGVTQTPRYLIKTRGQQVTLSCSPISGHRSVSWYQQTPGQGLQFLFEYFSETQRNKGNFPGRFSGRQFSNSRSEMNVSTLELGDSALYLCASSLVRVSTDTQYFGPGTRLTVL.

The V call is TRBV25-1, the J call TRBJ1-5; possibly TRBD1 for D (6 bases). The CDR3 extends over 12 amino acids. Trimming removed 5 bases from V and 9 bases from J, with 11 bases in between. Germline V gene lookup returns CDR1 MGHDK and CDR2 SYGVNS. CDR3 residues: CASSSQGLPQHF. CDR3 bases: TGTGCCAGCAGTTCGCAGGGGTTGCCCCAGCATTTT.

The V call is TRBV9, the J call TRBJ2-6, with a weak D call TRBD2 (5 bases). Trimming removed 1 base at V and 0 bases at J, with 14 bases between. Germline CDR1 is SGDLS and CDR2 is YYNGEE. This CDR3 contains 18 residues. The CDR3 region has the DNA TGTGCCAGCAGCGTAAAGGGCGGGTACTCCTCTGGGGCCAACGTCCTGACTTTC. As protein: CASSVKGGYSSGANVLTF. Variable domain in full (rest from reference TRBV9 and TRBJ2-6): DSGVTQTPKHLITATGQRVTLRCSPRSGDLSVYWYQQSLDQGLQFLIQYYNGEERAKGNILERFSAQQFPDLHSELNLSSLELGDSALYFCASSVKGGYSSGANVLTFGAGSRLTVL.

The chain employs TRBV5-1 and TRBJ1-2; 7 bases map to TRBD1. Trimming cost V 4 bases and J 4 bases; bases outside gene matches: 4. Germline loops: CDR1 SGHRS, CDR2 YFSETQ. This CDR3 comprises 13 residues. CDR3 sequence: CASSLGQSYGYTF. For the CDR3, the DNA is TGCGCCAGCAGCCTGGGACAGAGCTATGGCTACACCTTC.

The chain combines TRBV7-6 with TRBJ2-7, with a possible D match to TRBD1 (6 bases). The CDR3 runs 15 residues. V was cut by 3 bases and J by 5 bases, with 17 bases left in between. From germline, CDR1 is SGHVS and CDR2 FNYEAQ. Here the CDR3 DNA reads TGTGCCAGCAGCTTGGGTTATGCAGGGGTGAACGAGCAGTACTTC. Its protein product is CASSLGYAGVNEQYF.

The chain joins TRBV2 to TRBJ2-7; TRBD2 agrees at 8 bases. Germline V CDR1 and CDR2: SNHLY, FYNNEI. CDR3 length: 16 residues. The V segment lost 2 bases and the J segment 9 bases; nucleotides outside the gene matches: 15. The CDR3 is CASSETEIAGPFGQYF. The CDR3 DNA reads as TGTGCCAGCAGTGAAACCGAAATAGCGGGACCCTTTGGGCAGTACTTC.

In nucleotides, the CDR3 is TGCAGCGTTACCGACAGTTTCTCCTACGAGCAGTACTTC. The encoded protein is CSVTDSFSYEQYF. The chain uses TRBV29-1 and TRBJ2-7; D is possibly TRBD1 (5 bases). The CDR3 has 13 residues. V lost 5 bases, J lost 0 bases, and 11 bases lay in between. CDR1 and CDR2 from the germline V gene are SQVTM and ANQGSEA.

The chain recombines TRBV28 with TRBJ2-3; 8 bases align to TRBD2. Trimming at V came to 6 bases and at J to 4 bases, leaving 6 bases not matched to a gene. The CDR3 contains 14 residues. Looked up from germline, CDR1 is MDHEN and CDR2 is SYDVKM. The CDR3 protein is CASRQRENADTQYF. The DNA for the CDR3 is TGTGCCAGCAGGCAGCGGGAGAATGCAGATACGCAGTATTTT.

V usage is TRBV28 and J usage is TRBJ1-5; the D gene is possibly TRBD1 (6 bases). The germline V gene encodes CDR1 MDHEN and CDR2 SYDVKM. Between the trimmed V and J ends, which lost 5 bases and 7 bases, there was a span of 18 bases. This CDR3 has 15 residues. CDR3 coding DNA: TGTGCCAGCAGTGAGGCAGGCAGGGGAGGGCAGCCCCAGCATTTT. It encodes CASSEAGRGGQPQHF.

This chain joins TRBV11-2 and TRBJ2-3, with 7 bases that match TRBD1. The CDR3 is made up of 15 amino acids. The trim removed 5 bases at V and 2 bases at J, leaving 7 bases unmatched. The germline CDR1 and CDR2 sequences are SGHAT and FQNNGV. The CDR3 DNA reads as TGTGCCAGCAGCCCAACCGGGACAGACACAGATACGCAGTATTTT. This codes for CASSPTGTDTDTQYF.

CDR3 nucleotides: TGTGCCAGCAGAAGGCAGGGTACCTACGAGCAGTACTTC. Translated, it gives CASRRQGTYEQYF. This rearrangement joins TRBV2 to TRBJ2-7, with D tentatively TRBD1 (5 bases). The length of the CDR3 is 13 residues. CDR1 is SNHLY and CDR2 is FYNNEI in the germline V gene. The V end lost 6 bases, the J end lost 2 bases, and 11 bases lay between the germline ends.

This clone was detected once. The chain combines TRBV20-1 with TRBJ2-3; weak D call: TRBD1 (6 bases). CDR3 size: 11 residues. Per the germline V gene, CDR1 is DFQATT and CDR2 is SNEGSKA (reference sequence). The V end was cut by 5 bases, the J end by 5 bases, with 8 bases between. Here the CDR3 reads CSAYRVDTQYF. CDR3 DNA: TGCAGTGCTTACAGGGTAGATACGCAGTATTTT.

This chain joins TRBV7-9 and TRBJ1-5, with D unresolved. The V gene lost 5 bases and the J gene lost 4 bases, with 15 bases spanning the gap. This CDR3 has 15 residues. Per germline, CDR1 SEHNR and CDR2 FQNEAQ (reference sequence). CDR3 sequence (DNA): TGTGCCAGCAGCCCAGACCTGGCGGGGAATCAGCCCCAGCATTTT. It encodes CASSPDLAGNQPQHF.

V is TRBV29-1 and J is TRBJ2-5, with D perhaps TRBD2 (6 bases). From germline, CDR1 is SQVTM and CDR2 ANQGSEA. The V gene lost 7 bases and the J gene lost 2 bases, with 17 bases spanning the gap. The CDR3 extends over 14 amino acids. The CDR3 protein is CSAEVAALQETQYF. CDR3 nucleotide sequence: TGCAGCGCCGAGGTAGCGGCACTTCAAGAGACCCAGTACTTC.

The CDR3 reads CSVERTGSYEQYF. The CDR3 DNA is TGCAGCGTTGAACGGACAGGGTCCTACGAGCAGTACTTC. The V and J genes are TRBV29-1 and TRBJ2-7, with 8 bases lining up with TRBD1. V lost 2 bases to trimming and J lost 1 base; unmatched junction nucleotides: 1. This CDR3 is built from 13 residues. CDR1 and CDR2 from the germline V gene are SQVTM and ANQGSEA.

The J gene is TRBJ2-7, the V gene TRBV5-6; a weak D match, TRBD1 (6 bases). CDR1 is SGHDT, CDR2 YYEEEE, per germline. V was shortened by 5 bases and J by 2 bases, with 8 bases between the two germline ends. The CDR3 covers 12 residues. The CDR3 region is CASSSGAYEQYF. In DNA form, the CDR3 reads TGTGCCAGCAGTTCAGGGGCCTACGAGCAGTACTTC.

The rearrangement joins TRBV19 to TRBJ1-5, with TRBD1 matching 7 bases. Germline CDR1 LNHDA, CDR2 SQIVND (reference sequence). V lost 5 bases and J lost 5; bases outside the gene matches: 6. The CDR3 sequence is 14 residues long. The CDR3 is CASSLRTGYQPQHF. The CDR3 nucleotides read TGTGCCAGTAGTCTCCGGACAGGTTATCAGCCCCAGCATTTT.